A selection of T cell receptor beta chains follows, all from one sample in a study of shared clonotypes between healthy human individuals. Only in-frame clones appear in the TCRdb table, and some are missing; sequencing was by immunoSEQ multiplex PCR. The sample includes 2 million to 2.5 million clones, roughly 94% seen only once; the top ten take roughly 1.1%. Material: naive CD8+ T cells sorted from blood. Source of these receptors: a man between 18 and 29 years old in good health. The CDR3 runs from the conserved cysteine through the conserved F or W. D genes are given only for firm matches.

j_gene,v_gene,d_gene,CDR3aa,CDR3nt
TRBJ2-1,TRBV30,-,CAWSVGTNEQFF,TGTGCCTGGAGTGTAGGGACCAATGAGCAGTTCTTC
TRBJ2-7,TRBV10-1,TRBD1,CASSETQGDRKYF,TGCGCCAGCAGTGAAACACAGGGGGACAGGAAGTACTTC
TRBJ2-7,TRBV4-1,-,CASSQDPNPSYEQYF,TGCGCCAGCAGCCAAGATCCAAACCCCTCCTACGAGCAGTACTTC
TRBJ2-7,TRBV7-9,-,CASSLGTVEQYF,TGTGCCAGCAGCTTAGGCACGGTGGAGCAGTACTTC
TRBJ2-7,TRBV7-9,TRBD1,CASSFFTGVFSDEQYF,TGTGCCAGCAGCTTCTTTACAGGGGTGTTCTCAGACGAGCAGTACTTC
TRBJ1-1,TRBV10-3,TRBD1,CAISAGQGSEAFF,TGTGCCATCAGTGCAGGACAGGGGTCTGAAGCTTTCTTT
TRBJ2-3,TRBV7-7,TRBD2,CASSLGVAGDTDTQYF,TGTGCTAGCAGCTTAGGGGTAGCGGGGGACACAGATACGCAGTATTTT
TRBJ2-7,TRBV13,-,CASSPSSYEQYF,TGTGCCAGCAGCCCGAGCTCCTACGAGCAGTACTTC
TRBJ2-7,TRBV9,TRBD1,CASSGDREYEQYF,TGTGCCAGCAGCGGGGACAGGGAGTACGAGCAGTACTTC
TRBJ2-3,TRBV27,TRBD2,CASSLWPGLAASTDTQYF,TGTGCCAGCAGTTTATGGCCGGGACTAGCGGCTAGCACAGATACGCAGTATTTT
TRBJ2-7,TRBV7-3,-,CASSCPGKTNSSYEQYF,TGTGCCAGCAGCTGCCCGGGAAAGACGAATAGCTCCTACGAGCAGTACTTC
TRBJ2-4,TRBV2,-,CASSSVTLLAKNIQYF,TGTGCCAGCAGTTCTGTTACCCTCCTAGCCAAAAACATTCAGTACTTC
TRBJ2-7,TRBV2,TRBD2,CASSESTSVSYEQYF,TGTGCCAGCAGTGAGTCGACTAGCGTCTCCTACGAGCAGTACTTC
TRBJ2-7,TRBV5-1,TRBD1,CASSLGQGVKYEQYF,TGCGCCAGCAGCTTGGGCCAGGGGGTAAAGTACGAGCAGTACTTC
TRBJ2-5,TRBV7-9,TRBD1,CASSFPTGVETQYF,TGTGCCAGCAGTTTCCCGACAGGGGTGGAGACCCAGTACTTC
TRBJ2-7,TRBV6-6,-,CASSYPPTPGTYEQYF,TGTGCCAGCAGTTACCCTCCTACCCCGGGGACCTACGAGCAGTACTTC
TRBJ2-3,TRBV2,-,CASSEDDRGGGDTQYF,TGTGCCAGCAGTGAGGATGACAGGGGCGGGGGAGATACGCAGTATTTT